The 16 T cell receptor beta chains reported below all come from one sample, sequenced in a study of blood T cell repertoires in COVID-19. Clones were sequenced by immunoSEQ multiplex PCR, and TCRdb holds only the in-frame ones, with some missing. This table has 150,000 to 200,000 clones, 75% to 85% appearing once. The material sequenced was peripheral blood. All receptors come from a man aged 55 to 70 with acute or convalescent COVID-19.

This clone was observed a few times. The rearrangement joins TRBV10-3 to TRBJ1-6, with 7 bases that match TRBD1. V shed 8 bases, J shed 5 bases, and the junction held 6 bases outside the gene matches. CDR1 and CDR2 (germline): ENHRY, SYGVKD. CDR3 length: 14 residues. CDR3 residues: CAIRDSQNNSPLHF. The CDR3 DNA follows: TGTGCCATCCGGGACAGTCAAAATAATTCACCCCTCCACTTT.

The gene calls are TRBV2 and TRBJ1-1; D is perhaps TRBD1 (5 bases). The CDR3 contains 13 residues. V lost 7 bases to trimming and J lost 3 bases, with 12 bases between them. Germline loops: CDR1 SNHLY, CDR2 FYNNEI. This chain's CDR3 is CASIHSGHTEAFF. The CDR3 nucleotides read TGTGCCAGCATTCACTCAGGGCACACTGAAGCTTTCTTT.

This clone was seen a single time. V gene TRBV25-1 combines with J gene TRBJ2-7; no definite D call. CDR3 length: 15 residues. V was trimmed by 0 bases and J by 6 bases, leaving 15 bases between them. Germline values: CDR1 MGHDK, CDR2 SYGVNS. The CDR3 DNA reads TGTGCCAGCAGTGAATATAAAATGGAGCGTGGCGAGCAGTACTTC. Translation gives CASSEYKMERGEQYF.

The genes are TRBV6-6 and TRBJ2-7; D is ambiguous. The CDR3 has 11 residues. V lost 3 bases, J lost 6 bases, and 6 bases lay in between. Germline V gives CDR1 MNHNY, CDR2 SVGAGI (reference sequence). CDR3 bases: TGTGCCAGCAGTTATATCGGCGAGCAGTACTTC. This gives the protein CASSYIGEQYF.

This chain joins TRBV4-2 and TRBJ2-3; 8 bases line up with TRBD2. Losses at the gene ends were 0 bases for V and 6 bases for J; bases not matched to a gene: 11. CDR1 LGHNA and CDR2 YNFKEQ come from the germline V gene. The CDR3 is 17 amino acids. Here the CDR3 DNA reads TGTGCCAGCAGCCAAGACCCCGGGGGGGCCCGTGGGGATACGCAGTATTTT. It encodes CASSQDPGGARGDTQYF.

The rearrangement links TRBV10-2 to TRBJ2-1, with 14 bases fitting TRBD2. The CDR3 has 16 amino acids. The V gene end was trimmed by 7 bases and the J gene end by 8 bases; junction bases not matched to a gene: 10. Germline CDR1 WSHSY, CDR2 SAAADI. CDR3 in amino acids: CASNSAGTSGSDEQFF. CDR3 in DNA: TGCGCCAGCAATAGCGCCGGGACTAGCGGGAGTGATGAGCAGTTCTTC.

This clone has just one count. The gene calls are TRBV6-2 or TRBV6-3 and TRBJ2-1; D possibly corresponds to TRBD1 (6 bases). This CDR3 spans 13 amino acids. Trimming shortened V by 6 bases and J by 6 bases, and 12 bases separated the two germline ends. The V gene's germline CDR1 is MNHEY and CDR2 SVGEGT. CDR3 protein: CASSRQVTNEQFF. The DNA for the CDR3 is TGTGCCAGCAGCCGACAGGTAACCAATGAGCAGTTCTTC.

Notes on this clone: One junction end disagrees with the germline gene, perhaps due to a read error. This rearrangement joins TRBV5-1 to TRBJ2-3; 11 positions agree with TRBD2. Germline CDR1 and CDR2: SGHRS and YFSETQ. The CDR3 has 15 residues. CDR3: CASTLSSGGADTQYF. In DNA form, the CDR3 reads TGCGCCAGCACCTTGAGTAGCGGGGGGGCGGATACGCAGTATTTT. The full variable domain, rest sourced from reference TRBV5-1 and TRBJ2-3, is KAGVTQTPRYLIKTRGQQVTLSCSPISGHRSVSWYQQTPGQGLQFLFEYFSETQRNKGNFPGRFSGRQFSNSRSEMNVSTLELGDSALYLCASTLSSGGADTQYFGPGTRLTVL.

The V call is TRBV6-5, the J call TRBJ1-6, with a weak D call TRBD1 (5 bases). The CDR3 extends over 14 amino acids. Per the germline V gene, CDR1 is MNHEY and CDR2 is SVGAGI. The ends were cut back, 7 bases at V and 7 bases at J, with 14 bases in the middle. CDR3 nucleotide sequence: TGTGCCAGCACGAATCCAGGGCTAAATTCACCCCTCCACTTT. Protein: CASTNPGLNSPLHF.

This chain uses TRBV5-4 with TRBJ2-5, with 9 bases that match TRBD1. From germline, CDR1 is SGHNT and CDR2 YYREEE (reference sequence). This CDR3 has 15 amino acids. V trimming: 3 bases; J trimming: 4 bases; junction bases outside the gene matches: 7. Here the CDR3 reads CASSSGQGGRETQYF. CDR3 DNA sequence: TGTGCCAGCAGCTCGGGACAGGGAGGTCGAGAGACCCAGTACTTC. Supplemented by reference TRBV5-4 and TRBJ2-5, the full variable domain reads ETGVTQSPTHLIKTRGQQVTLRCSSQSGHNTVSWYQQALGQGPQFIFQYYREEENGRGNFPPRFSGLQFPNYSSELNVNALELDDSALYLCASSSGQGGRETQYFGPGTRLLVL.

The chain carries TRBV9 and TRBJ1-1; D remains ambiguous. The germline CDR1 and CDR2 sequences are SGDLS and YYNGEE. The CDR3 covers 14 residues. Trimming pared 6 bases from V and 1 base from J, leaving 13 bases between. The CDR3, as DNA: TGTGCCAGCACCGATGGCGGAGGGAACACTGAAGCTTTCTTT. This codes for CASTDGGGNTEAFF. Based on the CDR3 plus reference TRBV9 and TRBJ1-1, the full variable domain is DSGVTQTPKHLITATGQRVTLRCSPRSGDLSVYWYQQSLDQGLQFLIQYYNGEERAKGNILERFSAQQFPDLHSELNLSSLELGDSALYFCASTDGGGNTEAFFGQGTRLTVV.

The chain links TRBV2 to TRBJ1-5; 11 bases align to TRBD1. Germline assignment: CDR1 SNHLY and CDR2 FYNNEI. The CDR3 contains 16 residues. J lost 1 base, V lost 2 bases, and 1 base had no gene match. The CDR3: CASSERTGGSNQPQHF. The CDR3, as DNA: TGTGCCAGCAGTGAAAGGACAGGGGGCAGCAATCAGCCCCAGCATTTT.

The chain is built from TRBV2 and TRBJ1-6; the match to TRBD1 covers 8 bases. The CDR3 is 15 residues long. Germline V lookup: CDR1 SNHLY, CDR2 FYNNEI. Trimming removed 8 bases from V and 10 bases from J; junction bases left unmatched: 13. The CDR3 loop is CASSTQGQEGSPLHF. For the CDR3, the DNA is TGTGCCAGCTCCACCCAGGGACAGGAAGGATCACCCCTCCACTTT.

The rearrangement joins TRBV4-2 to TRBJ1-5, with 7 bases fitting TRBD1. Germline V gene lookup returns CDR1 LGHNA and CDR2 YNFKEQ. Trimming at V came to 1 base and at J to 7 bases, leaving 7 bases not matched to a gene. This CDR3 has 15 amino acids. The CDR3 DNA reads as TGTGCCAGCAGCCAAGGGAAGGGGGCGAGACAGCCCCAGCATTTT. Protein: CASSQGKGARQPQHF.

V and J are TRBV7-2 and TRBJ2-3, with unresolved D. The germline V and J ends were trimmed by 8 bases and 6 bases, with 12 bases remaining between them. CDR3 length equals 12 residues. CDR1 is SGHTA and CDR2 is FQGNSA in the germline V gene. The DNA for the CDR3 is TGTGCCAGCTCTAGGTTTGAGGATACGCAGTATTTT. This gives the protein CASSRFEDTQYF.

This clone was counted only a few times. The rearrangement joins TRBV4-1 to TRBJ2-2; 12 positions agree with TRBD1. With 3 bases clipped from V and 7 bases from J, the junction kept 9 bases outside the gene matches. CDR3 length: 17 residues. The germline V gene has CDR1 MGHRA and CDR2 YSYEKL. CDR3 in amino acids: CASSHAPGQGAGGELFF. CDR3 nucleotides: TGCGCCAGCAGCCATGCACCGGGACAGGGGGCGGGCGGGGAGCTGTTTTTT.